The 6 T cell receptor beta chains below were found in one sample sequenced in a study of T cells in Graves' hyperthyroidism and ophthalmopathy. TCR beta CDR3 region amplification was performed from RNA transcripts. Carried out on the TCR CDR3, a first-round RT-PCR used the HTBI primer set. TCRdb called the multiplex PCR reads again in MiXCR, with one record for every CDR3 protein. Counted here are roughly 500,000 distinct CDR3 sequences, 14% occurring once; the ten biggest clones make up roughly 5.5%. Sequencing used blood. These receptors were obtained from a woman aged 25-40 years with Graves' hyperthyroidism that later progressed to Graves' ophthalmopathy.

This clonotype was seen many times. V gene TRBV12-3 or TRBV12-4 combines with J gene TRBJ1-4, with D maybe TRBD1 (5 bases). This CDR3 is built from 14 residues. Between the trimmed V and J ends, which lost 6 bases and 3 bases, there was a span of 11 bases. The CDR3 loop reads CASRWDGSNEKLFF. The DNA of the CDR3 is TGTGCCAGCAGGTGGGACGGCTCTAATGAAAAACTGTTTTTT.

Worth noting for this clonotype: In this CDR3 the conserved last residue, phenylalanine or tryptophan, is missing, so a read error is likely. The rearrangement links TRBV27 to TRBJ1-2; 9 positions match TRBD1. Losses at the gene ends were 4 bases for V and 3 bases for J; bases not matched to a gene: 6. The germline V gene has CDR1 MNHEY and CDR2 SMNVEV (reference sequence). This CDR3 has 15 amino acids. The chain's CDR3 is CASSSPGTGHYGYTV. The CDR3 region has the DNA TGTGCCAGCAGTTCCCCAGGGACAGGGCACTATGGCTACACCGTC.

The rearrangement links TRBV7-2 to TRBJ1-1; 7 bases map to TRBD1. The V gene's germline CDR1 is SGHTA and CDR2 FQGNSA. The CDR3 sequence is 19 residues long. V gave up 5 bases and J gave up 2 bases; unmatched junction bases: 20. CDR3 nucleotides: TGTGCCAGCAGCAATCCCATCGGACAGGAGCCACCTCACAACACTGAAGCTTTCTTT. Its protein product is CASSNPIGQEPPHNTEAFF.

The rearrangement joins TRBV19 to TRBJ1-4; D call uncertain. The length of the CDR3 is 15 residues. Trimming pared 6 bases from V and 7 bases from J, leaving 18 bases between. The V gene's germline CDR1 is LNHDA and CDR2 SQIVND (reference sequence). The CDR3 nucleotides are TGTGCCAGTAGCAGGTCCGACGGTGAGTCTGAAAAACTGTTTTTT. Translated: CASSRSDGESEKLFF.

This clonotype has just a few counts. V and J are TRBV28 and TRBJ2-2; 8 bases line up with TRBD1. Germline CDR1 is MDHEN and CDR2 is SYDVKM. The CDR3 contains 16 residues. Losses at the gene ends were 4 bases for V and 4 bases for J; bases not matched to a gene: 8. CDR3 amino acids: CASSSTGTGTTGELFF. CDR3 nucleotide sequence: TGTGCCAGCAGTTCCACCGGGACAGGAACCACCGGGGAGCTGTTTTTT.

The chain has TRBV30 and TRBJ1-6, with a tentative D call TRBD1 (6 bases). V was shortened by 2 bases and J by 9 bases, with 14 bases between the two germline ends. This CDR3 comprises 14 residues. Per the germline V gene, CDR1 is GTSNPN and CDR2 is SVGIG (reference sequence). In DNA, the CDR3 is TGTGCCTGGAGTTTAGGACAGAAGGGTTCACCCCTCCACTTT. Translated, it gives CAWSLGQKGSPLHF.